A single T cell receptor beta chain is shown here with its context. Its antigen remains unidentified. Base-call qualities are not available, and no considerably larger clone is one nucleotide away. The trial excluded patients who had a history of autoimmune disease or who were on systemic immunosuppression. Peripheral blood for TCR sequencing was drawn from every dose cohort at baseline, at cycle 4 day 1 and at cycle 7 day 1. Samples came from an open-label, multicenter, first-in-human phase I dose-escalation trial of ivuxolimab. Adults with locally advanced or metastatic head and neck squamous cell, hepatocellular, melanoma or renal cell carcinoma were enrolled in the trial. Before TCR sequencing, CD4+ T cells and CD8+ T cells were sorted from peripheral blood as separate populations. These data originate in a study of OX40 agonist ivuxolimab in advanced cancers. Concerning the study at large: Ivuxolimab, which targeted the costimulatory receptor OX40 (CD134), was an agonistic, fully human IgG2 monoclonal antibody. Of the roughly 52 dose-escalation patients, hepatocellular carcinoma was present in around 20, melanoma in approximately 15, renal cell carcinoma in 9 and head and neck cancer in 9. Peripheral TCRbeta sequencing aimed to test whether ivuxolimab altered TCR sequence diversity and caused clonal T-cell expansion. Patients were allowed to have had prior anti-PD-1, anti-PD-L1 or anti-CTLA-4 therapy, and 30% to 40% of the dose-escalation patients had been treated with checkpoint inhibitors. The dose-escalation cohort was around 83% male with a mean age of roughly 60 years, ranging from about 20 to 80. Intravenous ivuxolimab was administered to patients every 2 weeks at six dose levels: 0.01, 0.1, 0.3, 1.5, 3 and 10 mg/kg. The paper describes the monotherapy dose-escalation part (N = 52 patients) of the phase I trial of ivuxolimab. Three dose-escalation patients achieved partial responses, one with hepatocellular carcinoma and two with cutaneous melanoma.

General study outcomes and caveats: At doses from 0.1 to 3.0 mg/kg, clonal expansion was seen in both CD4+ and CD8+ blood T cells between baseline and week 6. The antigen specificity of the clonally expanded peripheral T cells was not determined. In partial responders in the 0.1-3.0 mg/kg groups, normalized peripheral clonal expansion was found to be among the lowest, especially among CD8+ T cells. Low levels of normalized T-cell clonal expansion were also shown by some nonresponding patients. After ivuxolimab, expanded clones were on average more numerous among CD8+ T cells than among CD4+ T cells.

To sequence the TCRbeta CDR3 region, genomic DNA was isolated from the sorted cells. The immunoSEQ Assay was used for sequencing of TCRbeta CDR3 regions. TCRdb stores this immuneACCESS table with in-frame sequences only. Part of the clones is absent; in the studies checked, under half of the shortfall reflects unresolved V genes, and no reason is known for the rest. The sample contains approximately 60,000 clones, less than 95% of them found a single time. Together, the top ten hold approximately 5.2% of the sample. This TCR derives from an adult with an advanced solid tumor such as melanoma, head and neck, liver or kidney cancer. The specimen was CD4+ or CD8+ T cells sorted from blood, collected in a trial of the OX40 agonist ivuxolimab.

Read as DNA, the sequence is TGTGCCAGCAGCTTCCGGGGTATAGTTGACCAGCCCCAGCATTTT. Its amino acids are CASSFRGIVDQPQHF. The receptor chain draws on TRBV28 and TRBJ1-5; the D segment cannot be called with confidence. CDR1 and CDR2 are drawn from the germline V gene: MDHEN, SYDVKM. The CDR3 has 15 amino acids, counting the end cysteine and phenylalanine. Just CDR3 DNA is preserved here, 45 bases in frame from base 1. The junction carries 19 bases between V and J, which are trimmed by 6 bases and 7 bases respectively.